The 4 T cell receptor beta chains below come from one sample, sequenced in a study of beta chain features in type 1 diabetes. Study-wide results and limits: Among all four CD4+ subsets, Type 1 diabetes patients had TCRB CDR3s that were moderately but significantly shorter.

Antigens for these TCRs are unknown. Every isolated RNA sample was fully reverse transcribed, so sequencing captured expressed TCRB transcripts. TCRdb keeps only in-frame clones here, not all; method: immunoSEQ multiplex PCR. The sample has fewer than 300,000 clones, roughly 11% seen once. Sequencing was performed on naive CD4+ T cells from blood. These receptors all come from a man aged 25-40 years with type 1 diabetes.

This clone came up a few times. The chain couples TRBV2 to TRBJ2-3; D perhaps matches TRBD1 (5 bases). The V and J ends lost 6 bases and 2 bases respectively, with 6 bases between them. Germline V CDR1 and CDR2: SNHLY, FYNNEI. This CDR3 region has 12 residues. CDR3 coding DNA: TGTGCCAGCAGGGACACCACAGATACGCAGTATTTT. This encodes CASRDTTDTQYF. The variable domain in full, completed from reference TRBV2 and TRBJ2-3, reads EPEVTQTPSHQVTQMGQEVILRCVPISNHLYFYWYRQILGQKVEFLVSFYNNEISEKSEIFDDQFSVERPDGSNFTLKIRSTKLEDSAMYFCASRDTTDTQYFGPGTRLTVL.

In regard to this clone: Other DNA sequences in this sample translate to the same CDR3. This chain links TRBV29-1 with TRBJ2-2, with D tentatively TRBD2 (5 bases). V lost 3 bases, J lost 5 bases, and 7 bases lay in between. Per the germline V gene, CDR1 is SQVTM and CDR2 is ANQGSEA. CDR3 length equals 12 residues. The CDR3 region is CSVDRGTGELFF. For the CDR3, the DNA is TGCAGCGTTGATCGGGGAACCGGGGAGCTGTTTTTT.

This clone appeared a few times. The chain employs TRBV5-1 and TRBJ1-1; 10 nucleotides align to TRBD1. From germline, CDR1 is SGHRS and CDR2 YFSETQ. The CDR3 has 14 residues. The ends lost 3 bases at V and 2 bases at J; junction bases unmatched: 1. This chain's CDR3 is CASSSTGGNTEAFF. The CDR3 bases are TGCGCCAGCAGCTCGACAGGGGGCAACACTGAAGCTTTCTTT.

This clone showed up just a few times. The CDR3 sequence is CASSPGTSGSYEQYF. CDR3 coding DNA: TGTGCCAGCAGCCCCGGGACTAGCGGGAGCTACGAGCAGTACTTC. V usage is TRBV7-9 and J usage is TRBJ2-7, with TRBD2 matching over 14 bases. The length of the CDR3 is 15 residues. The ends lost 5 bases at V and 3 bases at J; junction bases unmatched: 3. Germline V lookup: CDR1 SEHNR, CDR2 FQNEAQ (reference sequence).